This T cell receptor (beta chain) was recorded in a study of graft-versus-host responses after intestinal transplantation. Background on the study: Recipients were given multivisceral, liver-intestinal, or isolated intestinal transplants. Tacrolimus and steroids were given for around 3 years to all recipients after anti-thymocyte globulin induction.

This clone occurred a few times. Some clones are missing from TCRdb's copy, which holds only in-frame ones; the method was immunoSEQ multiplex PCR. This sample carries 6,000 to 8,000 clones, approximately 25% of them seen once, and the ten largest clones take 6% to 7%. The researchers put some 200,000 CFSE-labeled responder cells into plates with some 200,000 irradiated, violet-dye-labeled stimulator cells. There are 14 residues in the CDR3. V lost 5 bases to trimming and J lost 11 bases, with 19 bases between them. Germline CDR1 reads MNHEY; CDR2 reads SVGAGI. Study-wide findings and caveats: Graft-donor T cell macrochimerism in patients accompanied high graft-versus-host to host-versus-graft clonal ratios in allografts. Circulating GvH clones peaking coincided with falling HvG clones soon after transplant.

This chain connects TRBV6-5 to TRBJ1-5; D perhaps matches TRBD1 (6 bases). The receptor comes from a human patient who was an organ donor for intestinal transplantation. The sample here was alloreactive CD8+ T cells from a mixed lymphocyte reaction culture, taken before transplantation. The subset was: CFSE-low proliferating T cells sorted from roughly 6-day pre-transplant mixed lymphocyte reaction (GvH or HvG direction). The CDR3: CASSGTPVIMAQHF. CDR3 nucleotide sequence: TGTGCCAGCAGTGGGACACCCGTCATCATGGCCCAGCATTTT.